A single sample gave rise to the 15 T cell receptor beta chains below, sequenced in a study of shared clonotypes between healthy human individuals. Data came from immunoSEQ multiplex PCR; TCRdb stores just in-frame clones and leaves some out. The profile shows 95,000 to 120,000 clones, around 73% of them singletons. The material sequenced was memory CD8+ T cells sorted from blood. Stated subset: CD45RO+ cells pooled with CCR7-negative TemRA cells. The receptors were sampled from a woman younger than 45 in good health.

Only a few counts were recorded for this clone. CDR3 residues: CASSLAGDSGNTIYF. CDR3 DNA: TGCGCCAGCAGCTTGGCCGGGGACTCTGGAAACACCATATATTTT. This sequence joins TRBV5-1 and TRBJ1-3; the D is unclear. V dropped 0 bases and J dropped 0 bases, with 7 bases sitting between them. The CDR3 has 15 residues. CDR1 is SGHRS and CDR2 is YFSETQ in the germline V gene.

CDR3 loop: CASSLYRGTEAFF. CDR3 in DNA: TGTGCCAGCAGCTTATACAGGGGCACTGAAGCTTTCTTT. V is TRBV11-2 and J is TRBJ1-1; 7 nucleotides align to TRBD1. Germline V gives CDR1 SGHAT, CDR2 FQNNGV. Trimming cost V 2 bases and J 4 bases; bases outside gene matches: 1. This CDR3 has 13 amino acids.

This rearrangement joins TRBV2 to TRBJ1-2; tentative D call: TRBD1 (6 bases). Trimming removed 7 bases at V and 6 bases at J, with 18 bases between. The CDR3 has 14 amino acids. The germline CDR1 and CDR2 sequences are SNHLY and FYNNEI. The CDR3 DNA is TGTGCCAGCATCCCGGGGGCGCAGGTACATGGCTACACCTTC. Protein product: CASIPGAQVHGYTF.

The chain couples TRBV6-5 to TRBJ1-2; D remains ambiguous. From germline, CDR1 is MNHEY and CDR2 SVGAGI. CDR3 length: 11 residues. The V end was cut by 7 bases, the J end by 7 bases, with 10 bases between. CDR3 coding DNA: TGTGCCAGCACCCAAGGAGTTGGCTACACCTTC. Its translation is CASTQGVGYTF.

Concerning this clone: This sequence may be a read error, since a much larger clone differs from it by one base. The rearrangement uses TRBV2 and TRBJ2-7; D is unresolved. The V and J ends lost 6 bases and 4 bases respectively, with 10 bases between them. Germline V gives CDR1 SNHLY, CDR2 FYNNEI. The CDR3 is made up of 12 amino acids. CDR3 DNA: TGTGCCAGCAGCTTAGGCGGATACGAGCAGTACTTC. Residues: CASSLGGYEQYF.

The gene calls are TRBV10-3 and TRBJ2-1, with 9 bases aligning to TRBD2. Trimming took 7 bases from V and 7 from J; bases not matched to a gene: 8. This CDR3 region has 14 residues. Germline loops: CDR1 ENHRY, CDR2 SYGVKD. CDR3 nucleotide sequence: TGTGCCATCACCCCTAGCGGGATAATGAATGAGCAGTTCTTC. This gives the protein CAITPSGIMNEQFF.

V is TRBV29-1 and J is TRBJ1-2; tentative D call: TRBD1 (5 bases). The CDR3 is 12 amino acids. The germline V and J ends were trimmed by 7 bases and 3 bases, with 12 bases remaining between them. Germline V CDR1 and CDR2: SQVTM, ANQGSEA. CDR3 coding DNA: TGCAGCGGGCTCGGGGCCGACTATGGCTACACCTTC. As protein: CSGLGADYGYTF.

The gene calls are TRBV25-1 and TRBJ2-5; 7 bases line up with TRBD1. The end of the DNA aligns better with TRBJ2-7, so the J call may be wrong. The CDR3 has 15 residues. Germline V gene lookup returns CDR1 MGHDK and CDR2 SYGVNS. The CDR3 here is CASSGTGSIPYEQYF. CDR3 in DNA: TGTGCCAGCAGTGGGACAGGATCTATTCCCTACGAGCAGTACTTC.

DNA of the CDR3: TGTGCCAGCGGATCAGGGACTTATATAACCAATGAGCAGTTCTTC. Residues: CASGSGTYITNEQFF. The genes are TRBV28 and TRBJ2-1; maybe TRBD2 (6 bases). The CDR3 covers 15 residues. Trimming cost V 8 bases and J 6 bases, with 20 bases left between them. CDR1 is MDHEN, CDR2 SYDVKM, per germline.

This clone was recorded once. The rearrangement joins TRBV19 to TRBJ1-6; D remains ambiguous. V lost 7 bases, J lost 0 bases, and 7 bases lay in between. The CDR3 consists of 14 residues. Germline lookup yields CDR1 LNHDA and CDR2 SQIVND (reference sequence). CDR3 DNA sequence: TGTGCCAGTACGGAGAGCTCCTATAATTCACCCCTCCACTTT. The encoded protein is CASTESSYNSPLHF. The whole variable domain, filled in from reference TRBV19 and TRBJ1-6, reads DGGITQSPKYLFRKEGQNVTLSCEQNLNHDAMYWYRQDPGQGLRLIYYSQIVNDFQKGDIAEGYSVSREKKESFPLTVTSAQKNPTAFYLCASTESSYNSPLHFGNGTRLTVT.

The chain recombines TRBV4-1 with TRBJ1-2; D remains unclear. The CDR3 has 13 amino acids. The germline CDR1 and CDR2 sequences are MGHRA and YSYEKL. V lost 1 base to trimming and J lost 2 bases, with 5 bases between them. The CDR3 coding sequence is TGCGCCAGCAGCCAAGGGGTGAACTATGGCTACACCTTC. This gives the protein CASSQGVNYGYTF.

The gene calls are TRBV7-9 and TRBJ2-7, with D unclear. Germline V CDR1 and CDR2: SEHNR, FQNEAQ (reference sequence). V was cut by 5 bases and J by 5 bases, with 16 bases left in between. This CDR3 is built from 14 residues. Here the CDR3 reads CASSGKFFTHEQYF. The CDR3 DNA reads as TGTGCCAGCAGCGGGAAGTTTTTCACCCACGAGCAGTACTTC.

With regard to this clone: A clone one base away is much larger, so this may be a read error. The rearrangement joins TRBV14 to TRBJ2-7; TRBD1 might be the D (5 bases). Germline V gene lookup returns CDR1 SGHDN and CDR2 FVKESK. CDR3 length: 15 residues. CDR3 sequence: CANSQDLAGLYEQYF. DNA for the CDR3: TGTGCCAACAGCCAAGATCTGGCAGGGTTGTACGAGCAGTACTTC. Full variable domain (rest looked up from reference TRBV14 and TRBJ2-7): EAGVTQFPSHSVIEKGQTVTLRCDPISGHDNLYWYRRVMGKEIKFLLHFVKESKQDESGMPNNRFLAERTGGTYSTLKVQPAELEDSGVYFCANSQDLAGLYEQYFGPGTRLTVT.

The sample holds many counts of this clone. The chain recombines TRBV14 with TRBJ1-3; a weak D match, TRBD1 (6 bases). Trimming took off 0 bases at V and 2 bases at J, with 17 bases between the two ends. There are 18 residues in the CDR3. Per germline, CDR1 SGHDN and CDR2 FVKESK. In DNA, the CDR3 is TGTGCCAGCAGCCAAGATATTTGGGGGCGCGGTCCTGGAAACACCATATATTTT. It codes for CASSQDIWGRGPGNTIYF. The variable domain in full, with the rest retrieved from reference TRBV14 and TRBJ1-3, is EAGVTQFPSHSVIEKGQTVTLRCDPISGHDNLYWYRRVMGKEIKFLLHFVKESKQDESGMPNNRFLAERTGGTYSTLKVQPAELEDSGVYFCASSQDIWGRGPGNTIYFGEGSWLTVV.

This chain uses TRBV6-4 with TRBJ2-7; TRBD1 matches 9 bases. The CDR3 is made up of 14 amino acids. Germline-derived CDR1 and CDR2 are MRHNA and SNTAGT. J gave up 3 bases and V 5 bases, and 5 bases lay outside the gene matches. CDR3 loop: CASSTGTGIYEQYF. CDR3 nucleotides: TGTGCCAGCAGTACCGGGACAGGGATCTACGAGCAGTACTTC.